These T cell receptor beta chains were read from a single sample in a study of OX40 agonist ivuxolimab in advanced cancers. Assay used: immunoSEQ multiplex PCR; TCRdb lists only in-frame clones, some missing. The sample lists 49,000 or so clones, around 90% occurring once. The input for sequencing was CD4+ or CD8+ T cells sorted from blood, taken in a trial of the OX40 agonist ivuxolimab. Receptors originate from an adult with an advanced solid tumor such as melanoma, head and neck, liver or kidney cancer. The CDR3 runs from the conserved cysteine through the conserved F or W. The D gene is left open where the match is weak. Where a row states a size, it is once, few, many or the class of an expanded clone; other rows omit it.

NA	once	TRBV6-1	TRBJ2-1	TGTGCCAGCAGTGCTTTGCTAGGACCAATCTCCTACAATGAGCAGTTCTTC	CASSALLGPISYNEQFF
NA	NA	TRBV20-1	TRBJ2-1	TGCAGTGCTAGCGGGAGCGATGAGCAGTTCTTC	CSASGSDEQFF
NA	NA	TRBV7-2	TRBJ2-7	TGTGCCAGCAGCAGACTAGGCCCCCACGAGCAGTACTTC	CASSRLGPHEQYF
NA	NA	TRBV7-7	TRBJ2-1	TGTGCTAGCAGCCGGGGACGTGGCTCCTACAATGAGCAGTTCTTC	CASSRGRGSYNEQFF
NA	NA	TRBV9	TRBJ1-6	TGTGCCAGCAGCGAGGGGGGCCGAAGCTCCTATAATTCACCCCTCCACTTT	CASSEGGRSSYNSPLHF
NA	NA	TRBV11-2	TRBJ2-7	TGTGCCAGCAGCTTAGATTTGGGAACCACCTACGAGCAGTACTTC	CASSLDLGTTYEQYF
NA	NA	TRBV6-5	TRBJ2-5	TGTGCCAGCAGTTTCGGGGAGACCCAGTACTTC	CASSFGETQYF
TRBD1	once	TRBV6-5	TRBJ2-7	TGTGCCAGCGGGACAGACTCCTACGAGCAGTACTTC	CASGTDSYEQYF
NA	NA	TRBV7-9	TRBJ1-2	TGTGCCAGCAGCCTACCGGGGGACTATGGCTACACCTTC	CASSLPGDYGYTF
NA	NA	TRBV9	TRBJ1-1	TGTGCCAGCAGCGAGGGGGGGTTCACTGAAGCTTTCTTT	CASSEGGFTEAFF
NA	NA	TRBV19	TRBJ1-1	TGTGCCAGTAGTAAGGGGGGCCCGCCTGAAGCTTTCTTT	CASSKGGPPEAFF
TRBD2	NA	TRBV7-2	TRBJ2-3	TGTGCCAGCAGCTTCGTGCGGGGGTTCACAGATACGCAGTATTTT	CASSFVRGFTDTQYF
NA	NA	TRBV30	TRBJ2-7	TGTGCCTGGAGTGTACTGGGAAACGAGCAGTACTTC	CAWSVLGNEQYF
NA	NA	TRBV7-3	TRBJ2-1	TGTGCCAGCAGCCAACCAGGGGATGAGCAGTTCTTC	CASSQPGDEQFF
TRBD2	NA	TRBV27	TRBJ2-7	TGTGCCAGCAGTTTCCTTACTAGCGGGGGCTCCTACGAGCAGTACTTC	CASSFLTSGGSYEQYF
NA	NA	TRBV5-4	TRBJ2-7	TGTGCCAGCAGCTTGGGCAGGGTAGACGAGCAGTACTTC	CASSLGRVDEQYF
NA	few	TRBV4-2	TRBJ2-1	TGTGCCAGCAGCTTCCTTAGCGCCTCGAGCTCCTACAATGAGCAGTTCTTC	CASSFLSASSSYNEQFF
NA	NA	TRBV15	TRBJ1-3	TGTGCCACCAGCAGACCCCCCGGTCAGAGTGGAAACACCATATATTTT	CATSRPPGQSGNTIYF
TRBD2	NA	TRBV19	TRBJ2-7	TGTGCCAGTAGTATAGAGGGACTAGCGACCGAGCAGTACTTC	CASSIEGLATEQYF
TRBD2	NA	TRBV15	TRBJ2-3	TGTGCCACCAGCCGAAGTGGGCTAGCGGGGGGTTATAGCACAGATACGCAGTATTTT	CATSRSGLAGGYSTDTQYF
NA	NA	TRBV7-7	TRBJ1-1	TGTGCCAGTAGTAGAGAGGGAGCCACTGAAGCTTTCTTT	CASSREGATEAFF
NA	NA	TRBV7-6	TRBJ1-1	TGTGCCAGCAGCTTAGCTATTAACACTGAAGCTTTCTTT	CASSLAINTEAFF
NA	NA	TRBV6-1	TRBJ2-4	TGTGCCAGCAGTGAAGTGGGATTTGCCAAAAACATTCAGTACTTC	CASSEVGFAKNIQYF
NA	NA	TRBV21-1	TRBJ1-5	TGTGCCAGCAGCAAAATTATGGCCGCTCCAGGGCCCCAGCATTTT	CASSKIMAAPGPQHF
TRBD1	NA	TRBV7-9	TRBJ1-5	TGTGCCAGCAGCACGGACAGGGGGGGAACTCAGCCCCAGCATTTT	CASSTDRGGTQPQHF
NA	NA	TRBV7-7	TRBJ2-1	TGTGCCAGCAGCCCGGTCGGGAGCTCCTACAATGAGCAGTTCTTC	CASSPVGSSYNEQFF
NA	NA	TRBV11-2	TRBJ1-6	TGTGCCAGCAGACAAAGTGGAGATTCACCCCTCCACTTT	CASRQSGDSPLHF
NA	NA	TRBV9	TRBJ2-7	TGTGCCAGCAGCGTAGCCGCCGGGGACATCTACGAGCAGTACTTC	CASSVAAGDIYEQYF
NA	NA	TRBV19	TRBJ1-2	TGTGCCAGTAGTTTACACTACAGGATTGATCTCCTTGGCTACACCTTC	CASSLHYRIDLLGYTF
TRBD1	NA	TRBV18	TRBJ1-3	TGTGCCAGCTCACCCCCCCGGACAGGGGTAGGAAACACCATATATTTT	CASSPPRTGVGNTIYF
NA	NA	TRBV4-2	TRBJ1-1	TGTGCCAGCAGCCAAGGCCGACTTGAAGCTTTCTTT	CASSQGRLEAFF
TRBD2	NA	TRBV7-2	TRBJ2-7	TGTGCCAGCAGCCCGGCGGGACTAGCGGCCTACGAGCAGTACTTC	CASSPAGLAAYEQYF
NA	NA	TRBV4-3	TRBJ1-1	TGCGCCAGCAGCCAAGACCTGTGGACACGGCAGAACACTGAAGCTTTCTTT	CASSQDLWTRQNTEAFF
TRBD2	NA	TRBV7-6	TRBJ2-3	TGTGCCAGCAGCCCCGGGAGGACAGATACGCAGTATTTT	CASSPGRTDTQYF
NA	NA	TRBV4-3	TRBJ2-7	TGCGCCAGCAGCCAAGATCGGAGGACCGGCGAGCAGTACTTC	CASSQDRRTGEQYF
TRBD1	NA	TRBV13	TRBJ1-6	TGTGCCAGCTCTGACAGGGACAATTCACCCCTCCACTTT	CASSDRDNSPLHF
TRBD1	NA	TRBV30	TRBJ1-2	TGTGCCTGGAGTGTAACCCCGGGACAGAAGGATGGCTACACCTTC	CAWSVTPGQKDGYTF
NA	NA	TRBV5-4	TRBJ1-2	TGTGCCAGCAGCTTGAAGGGGCCGGATGGCTACACCTTC	CASSLKGPDGYTF
NA	NA	TRBV27	TRBJ2-7	TGTGCCAGCAGTTACCTCTCGGATAGAGGGGTGGGAATCGAGCAGTACTTC	CASSYLSDRGVGIEQYF
NA	NA	TRBV5-1	TRBJ2-1	TGCGCCAGCAGCAGGAGTGGTGAGCAGTTCTTC	CASSRSGEQFF
NA	once	TRBV9	TRBJ2-7	TGTGCCAGCAGCGTAGACCCCAGGGGTCCATACGAGCAGTACTTC	CASSVDPRGPYEQYF
NA	NA	TRBV7-2	TRBJ2-1	TGTGCCAGCAGCCCCCCTTTCGGGAAGTCCTACAATGAGCAGTTCTTC	CASSPPFGKSYNEQFF
NA	NA	TRBV30	TRBJ1-2	TGTGCCTGGAGCTCAGGAAACTATGGCTACACCTTC	CAWSSGNYGYTF
NA	NA	TRBV11-2	TRBJ2-5	TGTGCCAGCAGCTTAGAGGTCAGCAGAGAGACCCAGTACTTC	CASSLEVSRETQYF
NA	NA	TRBV27	TRBJ1-2	TGTGCCAGCAGTTTCAGAGTCCCCCAACTTAACTATGGCTACACCTTC	CASSFRVPQLNYGYTF
NA	NA	TRBV4-3	TRBJ2-7	TGCGCCAGCAGCCTAGGTAGAGAACCAGACTACGAGCAGTACTTC	CASSLGREPDYEQYF